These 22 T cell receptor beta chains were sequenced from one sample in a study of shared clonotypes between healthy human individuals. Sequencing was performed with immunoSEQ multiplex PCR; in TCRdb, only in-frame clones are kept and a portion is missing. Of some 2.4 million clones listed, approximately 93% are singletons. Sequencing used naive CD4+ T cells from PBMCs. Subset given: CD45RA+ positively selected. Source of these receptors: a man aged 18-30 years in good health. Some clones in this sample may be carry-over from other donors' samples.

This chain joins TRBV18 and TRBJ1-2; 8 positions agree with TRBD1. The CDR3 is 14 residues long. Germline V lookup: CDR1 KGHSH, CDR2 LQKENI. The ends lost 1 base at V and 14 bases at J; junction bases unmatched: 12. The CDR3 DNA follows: TGTGCCAGCTCACCACGAGGACAGGGTCAATTTATAACCTTC. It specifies CASSPRGQGQFITF.

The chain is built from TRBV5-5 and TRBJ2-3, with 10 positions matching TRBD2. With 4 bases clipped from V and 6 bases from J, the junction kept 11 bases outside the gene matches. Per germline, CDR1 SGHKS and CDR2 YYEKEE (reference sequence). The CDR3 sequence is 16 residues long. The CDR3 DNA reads TGTGCCAGCAGCCTCTTAGCGGGAGGCCCTGCCGATACGCAGTATTTT. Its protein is CASSLLAGGPADTQYF.

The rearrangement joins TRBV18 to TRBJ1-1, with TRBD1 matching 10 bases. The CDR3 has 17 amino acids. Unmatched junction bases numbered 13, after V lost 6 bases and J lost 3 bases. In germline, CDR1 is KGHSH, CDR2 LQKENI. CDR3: CASSLLWTGGLDTEAFF. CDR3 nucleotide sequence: TGTGCCAGCTCCCTTCTATGGACAGGGGGACTTGACACTGAAGCTTTCTTT.

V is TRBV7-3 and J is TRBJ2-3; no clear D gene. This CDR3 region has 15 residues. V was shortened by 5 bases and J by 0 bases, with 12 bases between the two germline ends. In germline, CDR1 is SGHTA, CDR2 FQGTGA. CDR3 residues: CASSHLGDSTDTQYF. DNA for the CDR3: TGTGCCAGCAGCCACCTAGGTGATAGCACAGATACGCAGTATTTT.

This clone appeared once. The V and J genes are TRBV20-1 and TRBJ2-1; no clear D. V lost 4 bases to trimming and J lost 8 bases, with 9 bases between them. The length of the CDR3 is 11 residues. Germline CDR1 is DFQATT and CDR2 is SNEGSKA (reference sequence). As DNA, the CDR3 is TGCAGTGCTATCAACGAGGATGAGCAGTTCTTC. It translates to CSAINEDEQFF.

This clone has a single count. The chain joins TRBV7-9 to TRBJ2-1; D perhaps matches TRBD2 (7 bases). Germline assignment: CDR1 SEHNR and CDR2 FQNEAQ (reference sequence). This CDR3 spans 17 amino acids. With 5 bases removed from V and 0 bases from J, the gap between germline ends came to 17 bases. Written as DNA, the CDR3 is TGTGCCAGCAGCCGCGGGGGCGGATTTAGCTCCTACAATGAGCAGTTCTTC. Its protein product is CASSRGGGFSSYNEQFF.

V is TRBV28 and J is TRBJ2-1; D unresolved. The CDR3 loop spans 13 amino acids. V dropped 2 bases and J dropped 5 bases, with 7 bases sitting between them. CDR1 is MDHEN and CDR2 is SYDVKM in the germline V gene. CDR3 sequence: CASSLGVDNEQFF. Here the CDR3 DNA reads TGTGCCAGCAGTTTAGGGGTCGACAATGAGCAGTTCTTC.

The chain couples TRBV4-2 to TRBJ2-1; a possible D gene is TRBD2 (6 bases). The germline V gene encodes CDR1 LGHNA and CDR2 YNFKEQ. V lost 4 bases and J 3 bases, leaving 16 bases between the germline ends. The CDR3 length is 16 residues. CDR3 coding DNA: TGTGCCAGCAGCCCAGGCGGGGAGTATGTCTACAATGAGCAGTTCTTC. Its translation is CASSPGGEYVYNEQFF.

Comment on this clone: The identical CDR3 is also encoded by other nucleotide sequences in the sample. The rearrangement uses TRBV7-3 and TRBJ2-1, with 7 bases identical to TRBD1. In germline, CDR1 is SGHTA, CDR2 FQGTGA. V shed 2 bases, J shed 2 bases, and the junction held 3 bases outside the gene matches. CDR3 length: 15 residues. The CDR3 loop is CASSLVGTAYNEQFF. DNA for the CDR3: TGTGCCAGCAGCTTAGTAGGGACAGCCTACAATGAGCAGTTCTTC.

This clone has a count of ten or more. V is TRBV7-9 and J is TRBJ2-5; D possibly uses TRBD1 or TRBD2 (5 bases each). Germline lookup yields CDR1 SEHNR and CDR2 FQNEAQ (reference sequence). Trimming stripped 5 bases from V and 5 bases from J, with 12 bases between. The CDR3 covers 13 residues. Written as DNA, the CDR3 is TGTGCCAGCAGCCCCCGGGGCCCGGAGACCCAGTACTTC. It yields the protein CASSPRGPETQYF.

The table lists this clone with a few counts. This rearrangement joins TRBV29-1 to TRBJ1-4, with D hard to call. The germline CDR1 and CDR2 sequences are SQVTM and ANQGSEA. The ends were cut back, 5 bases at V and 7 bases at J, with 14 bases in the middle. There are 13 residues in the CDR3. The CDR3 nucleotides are TGCAGCGTTTCAAAAGAGTTAGGTGAAAAACTGTTTTTT. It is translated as CSVSKELGEKLFF.

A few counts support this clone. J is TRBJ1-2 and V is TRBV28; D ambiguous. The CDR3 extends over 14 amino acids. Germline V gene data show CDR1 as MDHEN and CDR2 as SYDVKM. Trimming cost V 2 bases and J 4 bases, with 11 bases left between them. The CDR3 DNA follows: TGTGCCAGCAGTTTACGGCAGGCGGTCTATGGCTACACCTTC. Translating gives CASSLRQAVYGYTF.

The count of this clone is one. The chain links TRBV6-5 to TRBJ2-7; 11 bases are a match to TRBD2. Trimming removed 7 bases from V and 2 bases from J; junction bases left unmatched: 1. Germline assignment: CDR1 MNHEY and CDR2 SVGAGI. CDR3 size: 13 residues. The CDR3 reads CASKTSGAYEQYF. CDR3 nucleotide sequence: TGTGCCAGCAAGACTAGCGGGGCCTACGAGCAGTACTTC.

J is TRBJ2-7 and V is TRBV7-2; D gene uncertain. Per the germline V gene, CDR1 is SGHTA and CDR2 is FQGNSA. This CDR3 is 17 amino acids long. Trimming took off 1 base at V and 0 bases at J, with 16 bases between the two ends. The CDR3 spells CASSLDSWGTSSYEQYF. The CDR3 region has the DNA TGTGCCAGCAGCTTAGATTCTTGGGGAACCAGCTCCTACGAGCAGTACTTC.

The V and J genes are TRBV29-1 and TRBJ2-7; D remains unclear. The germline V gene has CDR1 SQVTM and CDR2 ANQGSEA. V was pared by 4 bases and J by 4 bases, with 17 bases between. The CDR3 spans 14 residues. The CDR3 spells CSVAALSKAYEQYF. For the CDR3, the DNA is TGCAGCGTTGCGGCTTTGTCAAAAGCATACGAGCAGTACTTC.

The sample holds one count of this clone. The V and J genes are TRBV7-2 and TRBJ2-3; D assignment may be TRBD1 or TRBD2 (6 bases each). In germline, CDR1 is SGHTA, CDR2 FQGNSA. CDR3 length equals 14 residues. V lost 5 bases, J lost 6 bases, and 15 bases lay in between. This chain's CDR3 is CASSPGALGDTQYF. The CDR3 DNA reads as TGTGCCAGCAGCCCGGGGGCACTAGGGGATACGCAGTATTTT. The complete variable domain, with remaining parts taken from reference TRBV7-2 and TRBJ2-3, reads GAGVSQSPSNKVTEKGKDVELRCDPISGHTALYWYRQSLGQGLEFLIYFQGNSAPDKSGLPSDRFSAERTGGSVSTLTIQRTQQEDSAVYLCASSPGALGDTQYFGPGTRLTVL.

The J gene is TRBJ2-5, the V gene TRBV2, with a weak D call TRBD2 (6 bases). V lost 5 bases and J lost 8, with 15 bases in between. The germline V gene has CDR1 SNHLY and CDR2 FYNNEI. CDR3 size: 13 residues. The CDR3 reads CASSPGREGTQYF. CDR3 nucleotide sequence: TGTGCCAGCAGTCCCGGGAGAGAGGGAACCCAGTACTTC. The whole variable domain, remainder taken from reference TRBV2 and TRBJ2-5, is EPEVTQTPSHQVTQMGQEVILRCVPISNHLYFYWYRQILGQKVEFLVSFYNNEISEKSEIFDDQFSVERPDGSNFTLKIRSTKLEDSAMYFCASSPGREGTQYFGPGTRLLVL.

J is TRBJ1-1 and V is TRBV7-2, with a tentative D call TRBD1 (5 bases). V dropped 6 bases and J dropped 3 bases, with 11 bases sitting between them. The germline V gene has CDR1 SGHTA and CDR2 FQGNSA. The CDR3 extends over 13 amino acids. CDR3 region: CASSPRVDTEAFF. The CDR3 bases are TGTGCCAGCAGTCCCAGGGTGGACACTGAAGCTTTCTTT.

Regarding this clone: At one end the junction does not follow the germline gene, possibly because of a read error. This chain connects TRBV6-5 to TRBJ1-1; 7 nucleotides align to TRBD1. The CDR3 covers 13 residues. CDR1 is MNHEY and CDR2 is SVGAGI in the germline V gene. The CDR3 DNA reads TGTGCCAGCAGTGGGACAGTGAACGCTGAAGCTTTCTTT. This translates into CASSGTVNAEAFF.

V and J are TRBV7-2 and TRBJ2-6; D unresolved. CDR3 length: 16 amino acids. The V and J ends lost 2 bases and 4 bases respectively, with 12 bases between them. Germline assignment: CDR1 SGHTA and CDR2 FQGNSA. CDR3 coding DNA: TGTGCCAGCAGCTTATCACTAAACGCGGGGGCCAACGTCCTGACTTTC. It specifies CASSLSLNAGANVLTF.

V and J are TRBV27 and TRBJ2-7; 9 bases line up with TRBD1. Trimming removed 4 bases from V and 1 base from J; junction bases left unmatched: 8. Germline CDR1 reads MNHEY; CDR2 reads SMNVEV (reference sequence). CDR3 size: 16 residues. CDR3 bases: TGTGCCAGCAGTTACCAACCCGGGACAGGGTCCTACGAGCAGTACTTC. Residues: CASSYQPGTGSYEQYF.

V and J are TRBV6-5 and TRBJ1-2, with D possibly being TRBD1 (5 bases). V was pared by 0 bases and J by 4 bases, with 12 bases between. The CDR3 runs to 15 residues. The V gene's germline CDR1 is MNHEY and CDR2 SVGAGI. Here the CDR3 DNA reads TGTGCCAGCAGTTACTCGAATCAGGGTCCCTATGGCTACACCTTC. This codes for CASSYSNQGPYGYTF.